This is a list of T cell receptor beta chains from one sample in a study of OX40 agonist ivuxolimab in advanced cancers. The method was immunoSEQ multiplex PCR; TCRdb's version includes in-frame clones alone and lacks a portion of them. The sample shows 52,000 or so clones, over 80% of them seen only once. The sample in question was CD4+ or CD8+ T cells sorted from blood, obtained in a trial of the OX40 agonist ivuxolimab. The receptor source for this set is an adult with an advanced solid tumor such as melanoma, head and neck, liver or kidney cancer. Each CDR3 is given with its conserved first and last residue. The D gene is left open where the match is weak. Expanded clones get a size class; other rows say once, few or many, or leave the size out.

j_call,clone_size,v_call,d_call,cdr3_nt,cdr3_aa
TRBJ1-4,many,TRBV9,NA,TGTGCCAGCAGCGTAAGCCAGAATGAAAAACTGTTTTTT,CASSVSQNEKLFF
TRBJ1-4,NA,TRBV18,NA,TGTGCCAGCTCACCACGGCAGGGGAGTGTTGAAAAACTGTTTTTT,CASSPRQGSVEKLFF
TRBJ2-7,NA,TRBV2,TRBD1,TGTGCCAGCAGCACCGGGACAGGGCCCTACGAGCAGTACTTC,CASSTGTGPYEQYF
TRBJ1-1,NA,TRBV7-6,NA,TGTGCCAGCAGCTTAGGCGAGAGCACTGAAGCTTTCTTT,CASSLGESTEAFF
TRBJ1-6,NA,TRBV7-2,NA,TGTGCCAGCAGCTTAACAGCTTCCTCTGGTCATAATTCACCCCTCCACTTT,CASSLTASSGHNSPLHF
TRBJ2-1,NA,TRBV28,NA,TGTGCCAGCAGCCTCCCGGGGATATACAATGAGCAGTTCTTC,CASSLPGIYNEQFF
TRBJ1-2,NA,TRBV4-3,NA,TGCGCCAGCACCCCAACACGAACTAACTATGGCTACACCTTC,CASTPTRTNYGYTF
TRBJ2-5,NA,TRBV7-2,TRBD2,TGTGCCAGCAGCCAAAGCGGGAGCGGGATGCTTTTGGGGACCCAGTACTTC,CASSQSGSGMLLGTQYF
TRBJ2-1,few,TRBV18,NA,TGTGCCAGCTCAGGGAGCTCCTACAATGAGCAGTTCTTC,CASSGSSYNEQFF
TRBJ2-3,NA,TRBV5-8,NA,TGTGCCAGCAGCTTTAGGGGGGCAGATACGCAGTATTTT,CASSFRGADTQYF
TRBJ1-5,NA,TRBV6-4,TRBD1,TGTGCCAGCAGTGACGAGATCCCCCGGGACAGGGGGAACGAAGAGGATCAGCCCCAGCATTTT,CASSDEIPRDRGNEEDQPQHF
TRBJ2-1,once,TRBV4-1,TRBD1,TGCGCCAGCAGCCAAGGGGAGACAGGGGCTTACAATGAGCAGTTCTTC,CASSQGETGAYNEQFF
TRBJ2-1,NA,TRBV9,TRBD2,TGTGCCAGCAGTGCCGGGGGGGCCAGCGATGAGCAGTTCTTC,CASSAGGASDEQFF
TRBJ2-1,few,TRBV19,TRBD2,TGTGCCAGTAGTATAGAGACTAGCAAGAGGTACAATGAGCAGTTCTTC,CASSIETSKRYNEQFF
TRBJ2-3,NA,TRBV7-9,TRBD2,TGTGCCAGCAGCTTAGACTCGAGCGGGGGGGCAGATACGCAGTATTTT,CASSLDSSGGADTQYF
TRBJ1-6,NA,TRBV6-1,NA,TGTGCCAGCAGTGAGAAGGACATTACTAATAATTCACCCCTCCACTTT,CASSEKDITNNSPLHF
TRBJ1-5,few,TRBV6-1,NA,TGTGCCAGCAGTGACGCCTATAGCAATCAGCCCCAGCATTTT,CASSDAYSNQPQHF
TRBJ2-3,NA,TRBV25-1,TRBD1,TGTGCCAGCAGTGGAGACAGGGGTTTGGATACGCAGTATTTT,CASSGDRGLDTQYF
TRBJ2-3,NA,TRBV5-8,TRBD2,TGTGCCAGCAGCTGGGCGGGGCTAGCGGGGGGCAAGGATACGCAGTATTTT,CASSWAGLAGGKDTQYF
TRBJ2-7,NA,TRBV5-1,TRBD1,TGCGCCAGCAGCCCCCATGGCGGACAGGGGAGCAACGAGCAGTACTTC,CASSPHGGQGSNEQYF
TRBJ2-7,NA,TRBV7-2,NA,TGTGCCAGCAGCTTAGGTCTAGCGCGGGAGCAGTACTTC,CASSLGLAREQYF
TRBJ2-5,NA,TRBV5-5,NA,TGTGCCAGCAGCTTGGCAGGGCGGGAGACCCAGTACTTC,CASSLAGRETQYF
TRBJ2-7,once,TRBV5-1,NA,TGCGCCAGCAGCACAGGATCAACCTACGAGCAGTACTTC,CASSTGSTYEQYF
TRBJ1-4,NA,TRBV7-9,NA,TGTGCCAGCAGCTTTAGATCAACTAATGAAAAACTGTTTTTT,CASSFRSTNEKLFF
TRBJ2-5,NA,TRBV6-5,NA,TGTGCCAGCAGCCCCGATTTTTGGGCCGAAGAGACCCAGTACTTC,CASSPDFWAEETQYF
TRBJ2-7,NA,TRBV5-1,TRBD2,TGCGCCAGCAGCTTTCTAGCGGGGGATAGCTCCTACGAGCAGTACTTC,CASSFLAGDSSYEQYF
TRBJ2-5,few,TRBV7-2,TRBD1,TGTGCCAGCAGCTTATTACAGGGGACGGAGACCCAGTACTTC,CASSLLQGTETQYF
TRBJ2-3,NA,TRBV7-7,TRBD2,TGTGCTAGCAGCTTTGGGAGGGGCACAGATACGCAGTATTTT,CASSFGRGTDTQYF
TRBJ1-4,NA,TRBV5-4,NA,TGTGCCAGCAGCTTTCAGGGGATAAGTGAAAAACTGTTTTTT,CASSFQGISEKLFF
TRBJ2-5,NA,TRBV5-1,NA,TGCGCCAGCAGCCTGTCCTCGTCGCGGGGTACGATACAAGAGACCCAGTACTTC,CASSLSSSRGTIQETQYF
TRBJ2-3,NA,TRBV19,TRBD1,TGTGCCAGTAGGAAGGGGGCCCGCACAGATACGCAGTATTTT,CASRKGARTDTQYF
TRBJ2-1,NA,TRBV27,NA,TGTGCCAGCAGCCTAGGACGGAATATTAACAATGAGCAGTTCTTC,CASSLGRNINNEQFF
TRBJ1-5,NA,TRBV10-3,NA,TGTGCCATCAGTAATATTCCGGGAGACAATCAGCCCCAGCATTTT,CAISNIPGDNQPQHF
TRBJ2-1,NA,TRBV21-1,NA,TGTGCCAGCAGCAAAACTATCCCAAAATCTTCCCGGAGACTAGTATACAATGAGCAGTTCTTC,CASSKTIPKSSRRLVYNEQFF
TRBJ1-2,NA,TRBV7-9,NA,TGTGCCAGCAGCTCACGGGGGGGCGCGTCCTATGGCTACACCTTC,CASSSRGGASYGYTF
TRBJ2-7,once,TRBV30,TRBD2,TGTGCCTGGAGTAGCCGTCATAGCGGGGGAATCTCCTACGAGCAGTACTTC,CAWSSRHSGGISYEQYF
TRBJ2-1,NA,TRBV6-1,NA,TGTGCCAGCAGTGAATCGACAAGCAGCTACAATGAGCAGTTCTTC,CASSESTSSYNEQFF
TRBJ2-1,once,TRBV5-4,NA,TGTGCCAGCAGCCCCAAAAGTAACCTAAACAATGAGCAGTTCTTC,CASSPKSNLNNEQFF
TRBJ2-3,NA,TRBV19,NA,TGTGCCAGTAGCACATTGGGGATAGATACGCAGTATTTT,CASSTLGIDTQYF
TRBJ1-4,NA,TRBV27,NA,TGTGCCAGCAGTTTAGGACAGATAAATGAAAAACTGTTTTTT,CASSLGQINEKLFF
TRBJ2-2,once,TRBV19,NA,TGTGCCAGTAGCACCGGTCCCCTGAGGTACACCGGGGAGCTGTTTTTT,CASSTGPLRYTGELFF
TRBJ2-7,NA,TRBV28,NA,TGTGCCAGCAGTTCCCCGACCTGGGGGGCCTACGAGCAGTACTTC,CASSSPTWGAYEQYF
TRBJ1-2,few,TRBV5-1,NA,TGCGCCAGCAGCTTGCAGACCGCGAACTATGGCTACACCTTC,CASSLQTANYGYTF
TRBJ1-1,NA,TRBV6-5,NA,TGTGCCAGCAGTTACGAGGGACGCCCTGAAGCTTTCTTT,CASSYEGRPEAFF
TRBJ1-2,once,TRBV4-2,TRBD1,TGTGCCAGCAGCCAATTGGGGGGCTGGACAGGGGGAGACTATGGCTACACCTTC,CASSQLGGWTGGDYGYTF
TRBJ2-1,NA,TRBV19,TRBD1,TGTGCCAGTAGTATAGGGGACAGGGTCGATGAGCAGTTCTTC,CASSIGDRVDEQFF
TRBJ2-7,NA,TRBV30,NA,TGTGCCTGGAGTGGGGGGGACTGGGACTACGAGCAGTACTTC,CAWSGGDWDYEQYF
TRBJ2-5,few,TRBV5-4,TRBD2,TGTGCCAGCAGCTTGGGGCGGGGGGGTTCGGAGACCCAGTACTTC,CASSLGRGGSETQYF